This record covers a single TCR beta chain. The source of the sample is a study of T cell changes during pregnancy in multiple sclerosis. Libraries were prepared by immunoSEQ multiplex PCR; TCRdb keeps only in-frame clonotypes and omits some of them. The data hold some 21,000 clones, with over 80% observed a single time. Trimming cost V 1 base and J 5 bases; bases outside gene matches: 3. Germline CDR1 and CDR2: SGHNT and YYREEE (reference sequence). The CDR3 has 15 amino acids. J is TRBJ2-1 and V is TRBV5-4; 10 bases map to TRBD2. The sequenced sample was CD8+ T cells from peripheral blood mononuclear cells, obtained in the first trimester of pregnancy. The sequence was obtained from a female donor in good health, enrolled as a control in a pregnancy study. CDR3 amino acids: CASSLITSGNNEQFF. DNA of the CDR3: TGTGCCAGCAGCTTGATAACTAGCGGGAACAATGAGCAGTTCTTC.